The 21 T cell receptor beta chains listed next were all sequenced from one sample in a study of blood T cell repertoires in COVID-19. Sequenced by immunoSEQ multiplex PCR; TCRdb stores in-frame clones only, minus some. Here the sample spans some 190,000 clones, around 76% being singletons. The sequenced material came from peripheral blood. The receptors were sampled from a woman aged 50 to 60 with active or convalescent COVID-19.

This chain connects TRBV18 to TRBJ2-2; D is possibly TRBD1 (6 bases). The V gene's germline CDR1 is KGHSH and CDR2 LQKENI. This CDR3 is 17 amino acids long. Trimming stripped 3 bases from V and 0 bases from J, with 14 bases between. The CDR3 DNA reads as TGTGCCAGCTCACCGACATGGACAGCCGCGAACACCGGGGAGCTGTTTTTT. It encodes CASSPTWTAANTGELFF.

The chain links TRBV7-9 to TRBJ2-1; 10 bases agree with TRBD1. There are 15 residues in the CDR3. V was clipped by 5 bases and J by 9 bases; unmatched bases: 10. The germline CDR1 and CDR2 sequences are SEHNR and FQNEAQ (reference sequence). The CDR3 nucleotides are TGTGCCAGCAGCCCGTCCCGGGACAGGGGAGGTGAGCAGTTCTTC. Protein sequence: CASSPSRDRGGEQFF.

The table lists this clone with many counts. The chain recombines TRBV20-1 with TRBJ1-2; D remains unclear. Per the germline V gene, CDR1 is DFQATT and CDR2 is SNEGSKA (reference sequence). The CDR3 sequence is 10 residues long. CDR3 sequence (DNA): TGCAGCGCTTTCATCTATGGCTACACCTTC. Translation: CSAFIYGYTF.

The rearrangement joins TRBV5-1 to TRBJ2-3; 11 nucleotides align to TRBD2. Germline CDR1 and CDR2: SGHRS and YFSETQ. CDR3 length: 15 residues. The V segment lost 5 bases and the J segment 6 bases; nucleotides outside the gene matches: 8. The CDR3 protein is CASSPLAGVPDTQYF. In DNA form, the CDR3 reads TGCGCCAGCAGTCCACTAGCGGGAGTCCCCGATACGCAGTATTTT.

J is TRBJ2-2 and V is TRBV30, with 7 bases aligning to TRBD2. The CDR3 is 19 amino acids. Germline trimming cut 0 bases from V and 5 bases from J; bases unmatched to any gene: 18. Germline V gene data show CDR1 as GTSNPN and CDR2 as SVGIG (reference sequence). CDR3 protein: CAWSVRGKGPGRWTGELFF. In nucleotides, the CDR3 is TGTGCCTGGAGTGTAAGGGGCAAAGGTCCCGGGAGGTGGACCGGGGAGCTGTTTTTT.

As DNA, the CDR3 is TGTGCCAGCAGCTTAGGGGCCGGGACATTGGAGACCCAGTACTTC. This encodes CASSLGAGTLETQYF. J is TRBJ2-5 and V is TRBV7-2, with D possibly being TRBD1 (6 bases). V lost 1 base and J lost 5, with 14 bases in between. Germline V gene sequence: CDR1 SGHTA, CDR2 FQGNSA. This CDR3 comprises 15 residues.

This clone was picked up one time. CDR3 sequence (DNA): TGCGCCAGCAGTGAATCTCGGGGAGGGAATTCACCCCTCCACTTT. Amino acid sequence: CASSESRGGNSPLHF. The V call is TRBV10-2, the J call TRBJ1-6; D gene ambiguous. There are 15 residues in the CDR3. CDR1 and CDR2 (germline): WSHSY, SAAADI. The germline V and J ends were trimmed by 3 bases and 7 bases, with 13 bases remaining between them.

This clone was picked up a small number of times. This chain connects TRBV27 to TRBJ2-7; perhaps TRBD1 as D (5 bases). This CDR3 spans 16 amino acids. V lost 8 bases and J 2 bases, leaving 22 bases between the germline ends. Germline lookup yields CDR1 MNHEY and CDR2 SMNVEV (reference sequence). The CDR3, as DNA: TGTGCCAGCTCGGGCCAGACAGCGTCCCCCGCCTACGAGCAGTACTTC. It specifies CASSGQTASPAYEQYF.

The chain joins TRBV5-4 to TRBJ2-7; D may be TRBD1 (5 bases). The germline CDR1 and CDR2 sequences are SGHNT and YYREEE (reference sequence). V gave up 0 bases and J gave up 5 bases, with 15 bases separating them. The CDR3 length is 15 residues. CDR3 bases: TGTGCCAGCAGCTTGGGGCAGGGTTCCCCCAACGAGCAGTACTTC. As protein: CASSLGQGSPNEQYF. The variable domain in full, with the rest retrieved from reference TRBV5-4 and TRBJ2-7, is ETGVTQSPTHLIKTRGQQVTLRCSSQSGHNTVSWYQQALGQGPQFIFQYYREEENGRGNFPPRFSGLQFPNYSSELNVNALELDDSALYLCASSLGQGSPNEQYFGPGTRLTVT.

This clone was seen only a few times. The CDR3 reads CASRKSGGAGHEQFF. The DNA of the CDR3 is TGTGCCAGCAGGAAAAGCGGGGGGGCGGGACATGAGCAGTTCTTC. This chain links TRBV6-5 with TRBJ2-1; TRBD2 aligns across 10 bases. The germline V gene has CDR1 MNHEY and CDR2 SVGAGI. The CDR3 is 15 amino acids. V shed 6 bases and J 8 bases; nucleotides not matched to a gene: 10.

V usage is TRBV28 and J usage is TRBJ1-5, with D tentatively TRBD1 (6 bases). CDR1 and CDR2 (germline): MDHEN, SYDVKM. V was clipped by 3 bases and J by 3 bases, with 15 bases between them. There are 16 residues in the CDR3. The CDR3 DNA reads TGTGCCAGCAGTTTGATTCAGGGGCTGGACAATCAGCCCCAGCATTTT. This sequence encodes CASSLIQGLDNQPQHF.

The chain uses TRBV12-3 or TRBV12-4 and TRBJ2-1; D possibly corresponds to TRBD2 (6 bases). This CDR3 has 13 residues. Trimming cost V 3 bases and J 6 bases, with 9 bases left between them. The CDR3 region is CASSLGGGNEQFF. CDR3 DNA: TGTGCCAGCAGTTTGGGGGGAGGCAATGAGCAGTTCTTC.

The chain links TRBV2 to TRBJ2-2; tentatively, D is TRBD1 (5 bases). Trimming stripped 7 bases from V and 5 bases from J, with 14 bases between. Germline values: CDR1 SNHLY, CDR2 FYNNEI. The CDR3 extends over 14 amino acids. The CDR3 region has the DNA TGTGCCAGCAAGGAAAGGGGTGAGACCGGGGAGCTGTTTTTT. This translates into CASKERGETGELFF.

V is TRBV6-6 and J is TRBJ1-5; D is perhaps TRBD1 (5 bases). The V and J ends lost 2 bases and 3 bases respectively, with 8 bases between them. The CDR3 consists of 14 residues. Per germline, CDR1 MNHNY and CDR2 SVGAGI (reference sequence). This chain's CDR3 is CASSYDSLNQPQHF. DNA of the CDR3: TGTGCCAGCAGTTACGACAGCCTCAATCAGCCCCAGCATTTT.

This chain uses TRBV28 with TRBJ2-1, with 10 bases that match TRBD2. The ends lost 3 bases at V and 3 bases at J; junction bases unmatched: 5. This CDR3 has 16 amino acids. The germline V gene has CDR1 MDHEN and CDR2 SYDVKM. As DNA, the CDR3 is TGTGCCAGCAGTTTGAGCGGGAGGGGAGTCTACAATGAGCAGTTCTTC. It translates to CASSLSGRGVYNEQFF.

The rearrangement joins TRBV7-2 to TRBJ2-3; 12 bases fit TRBD2. Looked up from germline, CDR1 is SGHTA and CDR2 is FQGNSA. With V trimmed by 6 bases and J by 5 bases, 15 bases remained unmatched. The CDR3 contains 18 residues. Here the CDR3 reads CASSKQIRLAGGIDTQYF. As DNA, the CDR3 is TGTGCCAGCAGTAAACAAATAAGGCTAGCGGGGGGGATAGATACGCAGTATTTT.

The chain employs TRBV11-2 and TRBJ2-1; 8 nucleotides line up with TRBD2. Per germline, CDR1 SGHAT and CDR2 FQNNGV. CDR3 length equals 17 residues. Losses at the gene ends were 5 bases for V and 4 bases for J; bases not matched to a gene: 13. The CDR3 DNA follows: TGTGCCAGCAGCCCTAGGTCCGGGACTAGACCTTACAATGAGCAGTTCTTC. It yields the protein CASSPRSGTRPYNEQFF.

The rearrangement links TRBV9 to TRBJ2-1; the D gene is possibly TRBD1 (5 bases). The length of the CDR3 is 15 residues. The ends were cut back, 2 bases at V and 0 bases at J, with 9 bases in the middle. Germline V gene sequence: CDR1 SGDLS, CDR2 YYNGEE. This CDR3 is CASSVGGHSYNEQFF. DNA for the CDR3: TGTGCCAGCAGCGTGGGCGGACACTCCTACAATGAGCAGTTCTTC. Using reference TRBV9 and TRBJ2-1 for the parts outside the CDR3, the full variable domain is DSGVTQTPKHLITATGQRVTLRCSPRSGDLSVYWYQQSLDQGLQFLIQYYNGEERAKGNILERFSAQQFPDLHSELNLSSLELGDSALYFCASSVGGHSYNEQFFGPGTRLTVL.

This rearrangement joins TRBV10-3 to TRBJ2-2; 8 bases fit TRBD1. Trimming at V came to 4 bases and at J to 5 bases, leaving 0 bases not matched to a gene. CDR1 is ENHRY and CDR2 is SYGVKD in the germline V gene. This CDR3 comprises 13 residues. The CDR3 sequence: CAISGQGTGELFF. CDR3 DNA sequence: TGTGCCATCAGTGGACAGGGGACCGGGGAGCTGTTTTTT.

The chain has TRBV6-5 and TRBJ2-1, with a weak D call TRBD2 (6 bases). Trimming stripped 6 bases from V and 6 bases from J, with 15 bases between. Per the germline V gene, CDR1 is MNHEY and CDR2 is SVGAGI. The CDR3 has 14 amino acids. CDR3 in amino acids: CASRPQGGTNEQFF. For the CDR3, the DNA is TGTGCCAGCAGACCCCAGGGAGGTACCAATGAGCAGTTCTTC.

The chain is built from TRBV10-3 and TRBJ2-3; 10 positions match TRBD2. V was pared by 0 bases and J by 2 bases, with 2 bases of the junction left unmatched. This CDR3 comprises 16 residues. CDR1 is ENHRY and CDR2 is SYGVKD in the germline V gene. The CDR3 here is CAISESGLADTDTQYF. For the CDR3, the DNA is TGTGCCATCAGTGAGTCAGGACTAGCGGACACAGATACGCAGTATTTT.